These T cell receptor beta chains were read from a single sample in a study of blood T cell repertoires in COVID-19. Profiled with immunoSEQ multiplex PCR; TCRdb holds only in-frame clones, not every one. There are about 210,000 clones in the sample; 65% to 90% occur only once, and approximately 5.1% lies in the top ten. The specimen sequenced was peripheral blood. The receptor set was obtained from a man aged 50-59 years with COVID-19, enrolled during active disease. CDR3s include the opening cysteine and the closing phenylalanine or tryptophan. The order of the fields is J gene, D gene, V gene, clone size, CDR3 protein, CDR3 DNA. The D gene is left open where the match is weak. Clone size is shown for a subset of rows, as once, few, many or a class of expanded clone.

j_gene: TRBJ1-2; d_gene: -; v_gene: TRBV12-2; abundance: once; CDR3aa: CASRPDRGGLRVTF; CDR3nt: TGTGCAAGTCGCCCGGACAGGGGGGGTTTGAGGGTCACCTTC
j_gene: TRBJ1-1; d_gene: TRBD1; v_gene: TRBV19; abundance: -; CDR3aa: CASSLTGVRDTEAFF; CDR3nt: TGTGCCAGTAGTTTGACAGGGGTTCGGGACACTGAAGCTTTCTTT
j_gene: TRBJ1-1; d_gene: -; v_gene: TRBV10-3; abundance: -; CDR3aa: CAISPTGTPEAFF; CDR3nt: TGTGCCATCAGCCCTACAGGGACCCCTGAAGCTTTCTTT
j_gene: TRBJ2-3; d_gene: -; v_gene: TRBV6-5; abundance: -; CDR3aa: CASSYFRGTDTQYF; CDR3nt: TGTGCCAGCAGTTACTTTCGGGGGACAGATACGCAGTATTTT
j_gene: TRBJ2-7; d_gene: TRBD1; v_gene: TRBV27; abundance: -; CDR3aa: CASSLSRGQLYEQYF; CDR3nt: TGTGCCAGCAGTTTATCCAGGGGACAGCTCTACGAGCAGTACTTC
j_gene: TRBJ1-4; d_gene: TRBD1; v_gene: TRBV7-8; abundance: -; CDR3aa: CASSLAPGQGTNEKLFF; CDR3nt: TGTGCCAGCAGCTTAGCGCCCGGACAGGGAACTAATGAAAAACTGTTTTTT
j_gene: TRBJ1-3; d_gene: -; v_gene: TRBV13; abundance: few; CDR3aa: CASSLGQRSGNTIYF; CDR3nt: TGTGCCAGCAGCTTAGGGCAGCGCTCTGGAAACACCATATATTTT
j_gene: TRBJ2-5; d_gene: TRBD2; v_gene: TRBV28; abundance: -; CDR3aa: CASSPAGRAQETQYF; CDR3nt: TGTGCCAGCAGCCCCGCGGGGAGGGCCCAAGAGACCCAGTACTTC
j_gene: TRBJ2-7; d_gene: TRBD2; v_gene: TRBV18; abundance: -; CDR3aa: CASSPGLAGGVDSYEQYF; CDR3nt: TGTGCCAGCTCACCGGGACTAGCGGGGGGGGTGGACTCCTACGAGCAGTACTTC
j_gene: TRBJ1-6; d_gene: -; v_gene: TRBV10-2; abundance: few; CDR3aa: CASSVSSRNSPLHF; CDR3nt: TGCGCCAGCAGTGTTTCGAGTCGTAATTCACCCCTCCACTTT
j_gene: TRBJ2-5; d_gene: TRBD2; v_gene: TRBV6-1; abundance: -; CDR3aa: CASSVGLAGTQGETQYF; CDR3nt: TGTGCCAGCAGTGTTGGGCTAGCGGGCACCCAAGGAGAGACCCAGTACTTC